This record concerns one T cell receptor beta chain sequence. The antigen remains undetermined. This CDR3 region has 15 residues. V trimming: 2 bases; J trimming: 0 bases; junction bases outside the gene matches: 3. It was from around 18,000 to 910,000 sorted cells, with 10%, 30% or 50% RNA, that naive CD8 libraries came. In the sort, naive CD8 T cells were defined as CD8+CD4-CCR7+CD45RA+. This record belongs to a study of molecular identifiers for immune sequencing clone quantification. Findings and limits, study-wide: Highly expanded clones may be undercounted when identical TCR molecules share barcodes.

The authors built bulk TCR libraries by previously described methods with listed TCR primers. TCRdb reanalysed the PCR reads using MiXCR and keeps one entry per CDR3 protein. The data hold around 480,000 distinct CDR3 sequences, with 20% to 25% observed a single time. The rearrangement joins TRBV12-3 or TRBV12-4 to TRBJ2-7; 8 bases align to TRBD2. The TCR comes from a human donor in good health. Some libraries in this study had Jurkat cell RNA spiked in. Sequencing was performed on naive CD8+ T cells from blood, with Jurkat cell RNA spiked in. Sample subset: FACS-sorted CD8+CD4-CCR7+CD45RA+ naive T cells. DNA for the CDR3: TGTGCCAGCAGTTTAAGCGGGAGCAGCTCCTACGAGCAGTACTTC. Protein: CASSLSGSSSYEQYF.